The sequence of this T cell receptor beta chain was determined in a study of cytomegalovirus exposure and HLA in healthy donors (TCRdb year 2017). Regarding the complete study: According to an earlier analysis of several hundred of the donors, about 179 million T cells yielded approximately 120 million unique TCR beta sequences and approximately 280 Gb of sequence data. An early release covering 550 to 700 HLA-typed donors comprised about 300 gigabases of sequencing data and 85 million or so unique TCR sequences. The genetic ancestry cluster associated with self-reported Caucasian donors included around 76% of the approximately 430 genotyped donors. The study aimed to test whether cataloging public T cell receptors could reveal signatures of past pathogen exposure. Using immunosequencing, the study profiled T cell repertoires from around 670 subjects and related those repertoires to cytomegalovirus serostatus. Along with the approximately 670-subject first cohort, a separate validation cohort of over a hundred different subjects was used. To predict cytomegalovirus infection status, the study combined high-throughput TCR immunosequencing, statistical association of individual TCRs with disease status, and machine learning. A later analysis re-analyzed previously published TCR beta repertoires from 666 donors and added high-resolution HLA genotyping to study TCR occurrence patterns. Rather than drawing on any new phenotypic data, the later analysis identified candidate immune exposures from TCR beta sequences and the way those sequences occurred across donors. An earlier analysis of 587 of the donors used high-throughput TCR beta sequencing to judge whether each TCR beta V gene segment behaved as functional or pseudogenic. Donor age, sex, ethnicity and CMV serostatus were collected together with the repertoire data. In a later genetic analysis, genome-wide SNP genotypes for about three fifths of the 666 donors were used, and that subset was treated as a discovery cohort. Every discovery cohort repertoire had been produced on one sequencing platform. Both class I and class II loci were covered by HLA typing, at four-digit resolution. The number of donors typed differed by locus, with roughly 629-640 for A, B, C, DRB1 and DQB1, more than 500 for DQA1, under 610 for DPA1, and under 490 for DPB1. Because of strong linkage in the cohort, roughly five DR-DQ haplotypes were treated as single units for association and clustering. On average, 235,054 unique TCR beta nucleotide sequences were sequenced per donor among about 400 genotyped donors of the cohort, with approximately 18% of those sequences being non-productive. Study-wide conclusions, independent of this receptor: A cluster of highly shared sequence variants was judged likely to represent a technical artifact of the sequencing pipeline. The authors suggested that the approach could potentially be generalized to other disease states and immunological phenotypes. A later genetic analysis associated a missense DCLRE1C variant with V-gene and J-gene trimming of TCR beta chains, and an independent cohort replicated the association. The study listed 150 to 200 TCR beta chains as associated with cytomegalovirus. Because HLA typing was missing for some donors at each locus, association tests included only the typed subset. Strong co-occurrence of HLA alleles, especially DR and DQ, made assigning TCR associations to individual alleles difficult. Some IMGT-functional V segments, including TRBV6-2 and TRBV6-3, could not be told apart with the 87-base-pair reads, so those segments were excluded. A further reported finding was that TCR beta sequences accurately predicted the HLA-A and HLA-B alleles for most subjects in the first cohort. In both the original and validation cohorts, the classifier was reported to diagnose cytomegalovirus status with high specificity and sensitivity. In a later analysis, most CMV-associated TCR beta chains were found to appear HLA-restricted, with HLA associations seemingly driven largely by CMV exposure. In a later analysis, several top co-occurrence clusters were reported to appear linked to parvovirus B19, influenza, CMV and Epstein-Barr virus. The cohort was sequenced for TCR beta chains only, and without alpha or paired-chain data the features that could be detected were limited. Immune exposure information for the cohort was limited to CMV serostatus. Correlated functional status among segregating V segments might reflect linkage disequilibrium, but an unknown experimental factor could not be ruled out. Because counts were too low, more than 15 rarely observed V segments, including chromosome 9 orphons, were excluded from the earlier analysis of 587 of the donors. A few of the identified cytomegalovirus-associated TCR beta chains were confirmed in vitro to be specific for cytomegalovirus antigens. In an earlier analysis of over 550 of the donors, most TCR beta V segments were observed in productive rearrangements about 87% or about 30% of the time, broadly matching IMGT annotations. Most TCR sequences were seen in very few donors, while some public TCRs were found in many individuals. Specific HLA alleles were associated with 15,000 to 20,000 TCR beta sequences at a false discovery rate of 0.05 in a later analysis. Roughly uniform sequencing depth across donors was assumed in presence/absence analyses, although this assumption may not hold. In a later analysis, TCR association rates were found to vary across HLA loci, with the most associated TCRs seen for DRB1 alleles and the fewest for HLA-C alleles. Compared with the roughly 600-donor mean, donors in an Asian-associated ancestry cluster had fewer N-insertions in productive TCRs, according to a later genetic analysis. In a later analysis, HLA-associated TCR beta chains were found to be more clonally expanded and to have lower generation probabilities than equally common non-associated chains.

The cohort was made up of several hundred healthy bone marrow donors. All cohort members were sampled while nominally healthy, although unrecorded immune exposures were likely present. The donor tested CMV seropositive, placing the donor among the 290 or so seropositive members of the cohort. Every donor gave a peripheral blood sample, and the peripheral blood mononuclear cells from that sample were used for TCR beta sequencing. Genomic DNA extraction from the blood cell samples was performed with the Qiagen DNeasy Blood Extraction Kit. Library construction relied on the immunoSEQ multiplex PCR assay. For the multiplex PCR, a mixture combining 60 forward primers for TCR Vbeta segments and 13 reverse primers for TCR Jbeta segments was used. The CDR3 region of rearranged TCR beta genes was amplified from genomic DNA with a multiplex PCR assay. The amplified TCR beta libraries were sequenced on the Illumina HiSeq System as 87-base-pair reads. As for the authors' bioinformatics: Across the 700 or so repertoires, a later analysis counted 78 million or so unique TCR beta chains, around 10 million of which were shared by at least two donors. Raw reads were error-corrected and collapsed into unique sequences with a nearest-neighbor algorithm that merged closely related sequences to remove PCR and sequencing errors. CDR3 sequences were aligned to IMGT reference sequences to assign V, D and J gene segments. For a sequence to be retained, a match of at least six nucleotides was required to both a V gene segment and a J gene segment. Rearrangements were classified as productive when the CDR3 lacked stop codons and remained in frame with V and J, and all other rearrangements were classified as non-productive. Following IMGT convention, CDR3 was defined as the stretch from the second conserved V-encoded cysteine to the conserved J-encoded phenylalanine. In an earlier analysis of 500 to 650 of the donors, sequences lacking an unambiguous match to a single V gene segment were excluded. In an earlier analysis of several hundred of the donors, V segments were called functional above 56.7% productive rearrangements and were called segregating when the between-donor standard deviation exceeded 5%. A statistical classification framework was built for diagnosing cytomegalovirus status from the catalog of TCR beta chain sequences. V and J gene assignment, in a later analysis, came from comparing TCR nucleotide sequences with IMGT/GENE-DB human TR gene sequences. In a later analysis, CDR3 sequences and most-parsimonious VDJ recombination scenarios were assigned using the TCRdist pipeline. In a later analysis, each TCR beta chain was defined by its CDR3 amino acid sequence together with its V-gene family, and reads lacking a unique V-gene family were excluded. To address suspected cross-contamination and a sequencing artifact, a later analysis removed 550 to 750 highly shared, low-generation-probability nucleotide sequences. A later analysis calculated a clonal expansion index for each public chain from normalized within-repertoire ranks of inferred template counts. Generation probabilities in a later analysis came from a VDJ recombination model fitted to out-of-frame rearrangements, and those results were checked against IGoR. In a later analysis, TCR-TCR, TCR-HLA and TCR-CMV co-occurrence was scored with hypergeometric tests, and a repertoire-size bias correction was applied to TCR pairs. In a later analysis, false discovery rates were estimated by permuting HLA or CMV assignments 20 times. In a later analysis, co-occurring TCRs were grouped using DBSCAN, with TCRdist sequence similarity added in when clustering inside HLA-allele-positive subsets. Co-occurrence clustering excluded repertoires with fewer than 30,000 or more than 120,000 public chains, plus five with anomalous nucleotide sharing. Entries here come from immuneACCESS through TCRdb and include only in-frame sequences with V and J called. Some clones fail to appear in such tables; in the studies checked, an unresolved V gene covers under half of the shortfall, and the cause of the remainder is unknown. The DNA was the basis for D and trimming; V, J and clone size are from that table. The sample has roughly 190,000 clones on record, 65% to 90% of them singletons. Jointly, the top ten make up roughly 6.3% of the sample.

A note on this clone: No antigen is known for it. Per-base qualities were not stored, and no clone one base away is much larger.

Trimming removed 7 bases from V and 12 bases from J; the gene matches leave 9 bases unexplained. The germline V gene encodes CDR1 WSHSY and CDR2 SAAADI. The CDR3 goes from the cysteine to the phenylalanine over 13 residues. Solely the CDR3 DNA is kept, with 39 bases framed from the first base. The specimen was PBMCs. The rearrangement combines TRBV10-2 with TRBJ2-1, with 10 middle bases fitting TRBD2. The clonotype was recovered from a man aged 35 to 55 in good health and CMV-seropositive. CDR3 reads: CASNSGGATWQFF. The sequenced DNA is TGCGCCAGCAACAGCGGGGGGGCCACATGGCAGTTCTTC.